This TCR beta chain was found in a study of shared clonotypes between healthy human individuals. Findings of the study overall: Naive CD4 clonotype sharing across a handful of donors was 5% to 6%. As a rule, naive subsets had a larger estimated richness than memory subsets.

Only Caucasian adults living in Nashville, Tennessee served as donors. Turning to this clone: Its matching antigen is unknown.

Data came from immunoSEQ multiplex PCR; TCRdb stores just in-frame clones and leaves some out. This sample has about 2.4 million clones; approximately 90% occur once, and the top ten carry over 0.12%. The CDR3 is 18 residues long. Germline CDR1 is LNHDA and CDR2 is SQIVND (reference sequence). After removal of 4 bases from V and 7 bases from J, the junction contained 16 bases not matched to a gene. The source material was naive CD4+ T cells sorted from blood. The sample's subset: CD45RA+ positively selected. This chain uses TRBV19 with TRBJ1-5; 10 bases are shared with TRBD1. The origin of this receptor is a young man in good health. Here the CDR3 reads CASSKVDRGPRSRQPQHF. In DNA form, the CDR3 reads TGTGCCAGTAGTAAAGTCGACAGGGGGCCTCGCTCAAGGCAGCCCCAGCATTTT. Full variable domain (remainder filled in from reference TRBV19 and TRBJ1-5): DGGITQSPKYLFRKEGQNVTLSCEQNLNHDAMYWYRQDPGQGLRLIYYSQIVNDFQKGDIAEGYSVSREKKESFPLTVTSAQKNPTAFYLCASSKVDRGPRSRQPQHFGDGTRLSIL.